This entry describes one TCR beta chain. The data are from a study of CD8 T cells in Susac syndrome. Losses at the gene ends were 7 bases for V and 5 bases for J; bases not matched to a gene: 13. Germline CDR1 reads SQVTM; CDR2 reads ANQGSEA. CDR3 length: 14 residues. Random hexamers primed reverse transcription of about 0.5 to 1 ug RNA. From the immunoSEQ multiplex PCR reads, TCRdb called clonotypes with MiXCR, one entry per CDR3 protein. The sample lists about 140,000 distinct CDR3 sequences, roughly 95% occurring once. Sequencing was done on a sample of CD4+ T cells from PBMCs. This TCR was recovered from a human donor with multiple sclerosis. The V gene is TRBV29-1, the J gene TRBJ2-5; 7 bases match TRBD2. This CDR3 is CSALVGGSRETQYF. DNA for the CDR3: TGCAGCGCCCTCGTGGGGGGGTCGAGGGAGACCCAGTACTTC.